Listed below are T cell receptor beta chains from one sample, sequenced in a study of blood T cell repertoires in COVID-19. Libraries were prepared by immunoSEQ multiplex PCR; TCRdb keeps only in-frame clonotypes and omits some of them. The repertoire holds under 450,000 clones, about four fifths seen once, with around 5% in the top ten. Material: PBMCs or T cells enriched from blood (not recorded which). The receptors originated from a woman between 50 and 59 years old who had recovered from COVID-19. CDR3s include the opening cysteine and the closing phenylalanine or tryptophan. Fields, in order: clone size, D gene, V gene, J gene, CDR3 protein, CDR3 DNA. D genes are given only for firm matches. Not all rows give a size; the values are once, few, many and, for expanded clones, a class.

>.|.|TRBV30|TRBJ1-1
CAWSPSGNTEAFF
TGTGCCTGGAGTCCGAGTGGGAACACTGAAGCTTTCTTT
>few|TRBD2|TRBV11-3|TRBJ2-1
CASSPRTSGPYNEQFF
TGTGCCAGCAGCCCGAGAACTAGCGGGCCCTACAATGAGCAGTTCTTC
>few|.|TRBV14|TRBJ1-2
CASSPHAGSYGYTF
TGTGCCAGCAGCCCACACGCGGGGTCCTATGGCTACACCTTC
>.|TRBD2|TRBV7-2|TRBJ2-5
CASKGGASGNIQETQYF
TGTGCCAGCAAAGGGGGGGCTAGCGGGAATATACAAGAGACCCAGTACTTC
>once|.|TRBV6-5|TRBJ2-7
CASSYLRTSGSYEQYF
TGTGCCAGCAGTTACCTCCGGACATCCGGATCCTACGAGCAGTACTTC
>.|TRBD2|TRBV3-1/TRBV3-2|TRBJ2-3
CASSQLGGSGGGATDTQYF
TGTGCCAGCAGCCAACTTGGTGGGAGCGGCGGGGGAGCCACAGATACGCAGTATTTT
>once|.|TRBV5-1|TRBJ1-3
CASSPKQERYSGNTIYF
TGCGCCAGCAGCCCGAAACAAGAACGTTACTCTGGAAACACCATATATTTT
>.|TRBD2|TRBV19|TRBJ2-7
CASSIVSSGRNEQYF
TGTGCCAGTAGTATAGTGTCTAGCGGGAGAAACGAGCAGTACTTC
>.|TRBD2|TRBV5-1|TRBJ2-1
CASRLAGGSPSYNEQFF
TGCGCCAGCCGACTAGCGGGAGGGTCCCCCTCCTACAATGAGCAGTTCTTC
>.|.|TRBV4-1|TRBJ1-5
CASSPAARGAGNQPQHF
TGCGCCAGCAGCCCCGCAGCCCGGGGGGCGGGCAATCAGCCCCAGCATTTT
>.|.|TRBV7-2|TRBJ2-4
CASSLVGVGAKNIQYF
TGTGCCAGCAGCTTAGTCGGGGTCGGAGCCAAAAACATTCAGTACTTC
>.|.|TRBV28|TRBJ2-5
CASSFKLVYETQYF
TGTGCCAGCAGTTTTAAACTAGTTTACGAGACCCAGTACTTC
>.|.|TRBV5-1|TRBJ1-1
CASSLEGQSSPMNTEAFF
TGCGCCAGCAGCTTGGAGGGACAATCCAGCCCCATGAACACTGAAGCTTTCTTT
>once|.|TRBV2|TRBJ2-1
CASSKGGYNEQFF
TGTGCCAGCAGTAAGGGAGGTTACAATGAGCAGTTCTTC
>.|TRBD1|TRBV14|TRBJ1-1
CASSQRQGAEAFF
TGTGCCAGCAGCCAGCGACAGGGGGCGGAAGCTTTCTTT
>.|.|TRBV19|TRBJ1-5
CASSAIEFFDQPQHF
TGTGCCAGTAGTGCCATAGAATTTTTTGATCAGCCCCAGCATTTT
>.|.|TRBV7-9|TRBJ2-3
CASSLSVGGGVDTQYF
TGTGCCAGCAGCTTATCAGTTGGAGGGGGGGTGGATACGCAGTATTTT
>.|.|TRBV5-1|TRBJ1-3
CASSGGDRGNTIYF
TGCGCCAGCAGCGGGGGGGACCGTGGAAACACCATATATTTT
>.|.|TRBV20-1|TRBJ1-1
CSARENTEAFF
TGCAGTGCGCGGGAGAATACTGAAGCTTTCTTT
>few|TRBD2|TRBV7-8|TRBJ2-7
CASSPAGVSITSSYEQYF
TGTGCCAGCAGCCCCGCGGGAGTGTCGATAACGAGCTCCTACGAGCAGTACTTC
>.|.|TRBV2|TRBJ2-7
CASKVTTTYEQYF
TGTGCCAGCAAAGTAACGACTACCTACGAGCAGTACTTC
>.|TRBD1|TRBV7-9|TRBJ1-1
CASSPRTGNSGMNTEAFF
TGTGCCAGCAGCCCGAGGACAGGGAATTCAGGCATGAACACTGAAGCTTTCTTT
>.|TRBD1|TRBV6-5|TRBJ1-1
CASMSRQGGTEAFF
TGTGCCAGCATGTCTAGACAGGGCGGCACTGAAGCTTTCTTT
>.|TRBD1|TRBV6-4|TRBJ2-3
CASSDSAGGLTDTQYF
TGTGCCAGCAGTGACTCTGCAGGGGGCCTCACAGATACGCAGTATTTT
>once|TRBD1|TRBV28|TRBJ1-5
CASSSGQGFNQPQHF
TGTGCCAGCAGCTCGGGACAGGGGTTTAACCAGCCCCAGCATTTT
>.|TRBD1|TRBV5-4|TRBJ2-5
CASSEDRGWRETQYF
TGTGCCAGCAGTGAGGACAGGGGGTGGCGAGAGACCCAGTACTTC
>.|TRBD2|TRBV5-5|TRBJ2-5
CASSLAGRETQYF
TGTGCCAGCAGCCTAGCGGGGCGGGAGACCCAGTACTTC
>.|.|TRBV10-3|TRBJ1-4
CAISRGGDDEKLFF
TGTGCCATCAGTCGGGGGGGGGACGATGAAAAACTGTTTTTT
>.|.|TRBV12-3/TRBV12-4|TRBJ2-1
CASSFHRAEQFF
TGTGCCAGCAGTTTCCACAGGGCCGAGCAGTTCTTC
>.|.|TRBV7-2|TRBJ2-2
CASSLGQANTGELFF
TGTGCCAGCAGCTTAGGACAGGCGAACACCGGGGAGCTGTTTTTT
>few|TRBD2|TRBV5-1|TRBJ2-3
CASKTTGGGTGTDTQYF
TGCGCCAGCAAGACCACGGGAGGCGGCACCGGCACAGATACGCAGTATTTT
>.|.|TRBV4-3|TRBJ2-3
CASSQGRANTQYF
TGCGCCAGCAGCCAAGGGCGGGCAAATACGCAGTATTTT
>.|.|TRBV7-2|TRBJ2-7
CASSPPTSYEQYF
TGTGCCAGCAGCCCCCCTACCTCCTACGAGCAGTACTTC
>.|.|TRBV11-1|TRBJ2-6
CASSPEGGPGANVLTF
TGTGCCAGCAGCCCCGAAGGGGGACCTGGGGCCAACGTCCTGACTTTC
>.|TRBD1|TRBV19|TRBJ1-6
CASSVGTGINSPLHF
TGTGCCAGTAGTGTGGGGACAGGTATCAATTCACCCCTCCACTTT
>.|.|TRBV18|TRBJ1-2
CASSSRTGSYGYTF
TGTGCCAGCTCATCCAGAACAGGGAGCTATGGCTACACCTTC
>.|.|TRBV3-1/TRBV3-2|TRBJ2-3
CASSQEGRGREADTQYF
TGTGCCAGCAGCCAAGAGGGGCGTGGTAGGGAAGCAGATACGCAGTATTTT
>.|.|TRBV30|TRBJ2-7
CAWSVEGFGEQYF
TGTGCCTGGAGTGTAGAGGGTTTCGGTGAGCAGTACTTC
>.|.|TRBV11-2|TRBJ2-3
CASSLEGTLFTDTQYF
TGTGCCAGCAGCTTAGAGGGCACCCTCTTCACAGATACGCAGTATTTT
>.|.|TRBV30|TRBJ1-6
CGLMGGSIYNSPLHF
TGTGGTCTAATGGGGGGTTCGATTTATAATTCACCCCTCCACTTT